The next 5 T cell receptor beta chains were all read from a single sample in a study of PD-L1 blockade in urothelial cancer. Produced via immunoSEQ multiplex PCR; TCRdb's table is partial and in-frame only. The sample has 45,000 to 50,000 clones, around 80% seen once. This sample's time point: peripheral blood 6 weeks after treatment start. Specimen: PBMCs, collected around atezolizumab (anti-PD-L1) treatment. The receptor set was obtained from a man between 70 and 80 years old with urothelial cancer.

V is TRBV7-6 and J is TRBJ2-5, with TRBD2 matching over 11 bases. Germline CDR1 is SGHVS and CDR2 is FNYEAQ. Unmatched junction bases numbered 5, after V lost 0 bases and J lost 5 bases. The CDR3 loop spans 16 amino acids. The CDR3: CASSLAGLAAPETQYF. The CDR3 DNA reads TGTGCCAGCAGCTTAGCGGGACTAGCGGCCCCGGAGACCCAGTACTTC. Using reference TRBV7-6 and TRBJ2-5 for the parts outside the CDR3, the full variable domain is GAGVSQSPRYKVTKRGQDVALRCDPISGHVSLYWYRQALGQGPEFLTYFNYEAQQDKSGLPNDRFSAERPEGSISTLTIQRTEQRDSAMYRCASSLAGLAAPETQYFGPGTRLLVL.

V is TRBV19 and J is TRBJ2-3, with TRBD1 matching 9 bases. With V trimmed by 5 bases and J by 5 bases, 5 bases remained unmatched. This CDR3 comprises 14 residues. Germline-derived CDR1 and CDR2 are LNHDA and SQIVND (reference sequence). The CDR3 coding sequence is TGTGCCAGTAGTCTCTGGACAGGGGAAGATACGCAGTATTTT. Translating gives CASSLWTGEDTQYF. Supplemented by reference TRBV19 and TRBJ2-3, the full variable domain reads DGGITQSPKYLFRKEGQNVTLSCEQNLNHDAMYWYRQDPGQGLRLIYYSQIVNDFQKGDIAEGYSVSREKKESFPLTVTSAQKNPTAFYLCASSLWTGEDTQYFGPGTRLTVL.

The CDR3 DNA sequence: TGTGCCAGCAGCCCATGGGGAGAAAGGGCAGATACGCAGTATTTT. Protein product: CASSPWGERADTQYF. The chain combines TRBV7-3 with TRBJ2-3, with a weak D call TRBD2 (5 bases). The CDR3 is made up of 15 amino acids. Per germline, CDR1 SGHTA and CDR2 FQGTGA. The ends were cut back, 5 bases at V and 4 bases at J, with 16 bases in the middle.

The chain joins TRBV11-2 to TRBJ2-2, with unresolved D. This CDR3 is built from 14 residues. Germline V gene lookup returns CDR1 SGHAT and CDR2 FQNNGV. V was pared by 1 base and J by 6 bases, with 9 bases between. The CDR3 reads CASSLGIMSGELFF. The CDR3 DNA is TGTGCCAGCAGCTTAGGTATTATGTCCGGGGAGCTGTTTTTT.

V gene TRBV11-2 combines with J gene TRBJ2-3; maybe TRBD2 (5 bases). V lost 5 bases and J 1 base, leaving 10 bases between the germline ends. Germline loops: CDR1 SGHAT, CDR2 FQNNGV. The CDR3 has 14 residues. CDR3 nucleotides: TGTGCCAGCAGCCCCGACGGGGGCACAGATACGCAGTATTTT. Amino acid sequence: CASSPDGGTDTQYF.